A single sample is the source of the 2 T cell receptor beta chains below, sequenced in a study of shared clonotypes between healthy human individuals (dated by TCRdb to the early 2020s). To prepare the library, the immunoSEQ multiplex PCR assay was applied. TCRdb stores this immuneACCESS table with in-frame sequences only. Part of the clones is absent; in the studies checked, under half of the shortfall reflects unresolved V genes, and no reason is known for the rest. This sample lists over 400,000 clones; 90% to 96% were detected once. The top ten clones comprise 0.05% to 0.08% of the sample. What was sequenced was naive CD4+ T cells sorted from blood. What the cell subset or site label conveys for this sample: CD45RA+ positively selected. Receptor source: a woman in her twenties or thirties in good health.

This sequence joins TRBV6-5 and TRBJ2-3; 8 nucleotides line up with TRBD2. With 0 bases clipped from V and 6 bases from J, the junction kept 8 bases outside the gene matches. Germline V CDR1 and CDR2: MNHEY, SVGAGI. The CDR3 has 16 residues. The CDR3 nucleotides are TGTGCCAGCAGTTACTCGGGGACTACGGGAGGGGATACGCAGTATTTT. As protein: CASSYSGTTGGDTQYF.

The V call is TRBV4-2, the J call TRBJ2-5; 14 nucleotides match TRBD2. The J call may be wrong; the DNA end is better matched by TRBJ2-7. CDR1 and CDR2 from the germline V gene are LGHNA and YNFKEQ. The CDR3 extends over 17 amino acids. The CDR3 DNA sequence: TGTGCCAGCAGCCCGGGACTAGCGGGAGTAAGTGGACGCGAGCAGTACTTC. Protein product: CASSPGLAGVSGREQYF.